In its sample, the clone carrying this T cell receptor beta chain was seen a few times. This sample was included in a study of blood T cells in healthy people across ages. The CDR3 covers 13 residues. The germline gives CDR1 SGHTA, CDR2 FQGNSA. A second 7 to 11 cycle PCR used barcoded and J-beta primers. TCRdb independently ran MiXCR on the 5' RACE reads; one entry per CDR3 protein. The repertoire holds some 860,000 distinct CDR3 sequences, with approximately 53% as singletons. Material: blood. This clonotype was obtained from a man aged 40-49 years in good health. The chain is built from TRBV7-2 and TRBJ2-7; D is perhaps TRBD1 (5 bases). The DNA end favors TRBJ2-5, so the J call may be wrong. As DNA, the CDR3 is TGTGCCAGCAGCTTTACCAGGGAAGAGACCCAGTACTTC. This encodes CASSFTREETQYF.